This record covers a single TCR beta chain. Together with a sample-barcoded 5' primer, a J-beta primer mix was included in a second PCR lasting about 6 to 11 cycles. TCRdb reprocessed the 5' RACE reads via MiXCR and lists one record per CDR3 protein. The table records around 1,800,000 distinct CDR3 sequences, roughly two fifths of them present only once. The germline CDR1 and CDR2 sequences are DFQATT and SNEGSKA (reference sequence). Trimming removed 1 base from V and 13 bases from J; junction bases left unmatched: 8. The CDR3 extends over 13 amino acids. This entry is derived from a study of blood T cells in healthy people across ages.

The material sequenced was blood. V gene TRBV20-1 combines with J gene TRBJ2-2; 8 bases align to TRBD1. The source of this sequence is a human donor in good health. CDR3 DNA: TGCAGTGCTAGAGCCTCGGGGACAGGCGGGCTGTTTTTT. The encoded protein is CSARASGTGGLFF.